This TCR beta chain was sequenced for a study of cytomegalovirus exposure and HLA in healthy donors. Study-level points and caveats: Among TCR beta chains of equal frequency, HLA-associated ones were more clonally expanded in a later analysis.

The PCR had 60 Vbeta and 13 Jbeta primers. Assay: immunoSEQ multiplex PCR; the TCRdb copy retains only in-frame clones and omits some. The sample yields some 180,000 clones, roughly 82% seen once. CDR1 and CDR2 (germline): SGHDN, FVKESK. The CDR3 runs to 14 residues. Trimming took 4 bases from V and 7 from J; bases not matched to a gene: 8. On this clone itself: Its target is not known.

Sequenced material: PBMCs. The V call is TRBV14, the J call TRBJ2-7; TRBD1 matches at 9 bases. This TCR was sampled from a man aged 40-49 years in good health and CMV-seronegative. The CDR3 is CASSLDRGSREQYF. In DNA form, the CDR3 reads TGTGCCAGCAGCCTCGACAGGGGGTCGCGTGAGCAGTACTTC.